This T cell receptor (beta chain) was profiled in a study of blood T cells in healthy people across ages (dated by TCRdb to 2015 to 2017). A note on the overall study: In model experiments, roughly one uniquely barcoded TCR beta cDNA molecule per two T cells was captured by template switching. The donors were divided into four age groups: young (average approximately 17 years), middle-aged (about 40), aged (approximately 62) and long-lived (82). The study analyzed two additional independent replicas of 1 million unique cDNA reads from the same blood draw for two donors, one aged 18 to 29 and one aged 80 or older. To avoid experimental bias, donors of different ages were randomly spread across the sequencing lanes. To track age-related changes in TCR beta repertoire diversity, the study relied on deep sequencing normalized with unique cDNA molecular identifiers.

The CDR3 numbers 17 residues from cysteine through phenylalanine. Of all the DNA, just the CDR3 is kept, 51 bases in frame from base 1. CDR1 and CDR2 (MNHEY, SMNVEV) derive from the germline V gene (reference sequence). At the junction V is shortened by 7 bases and J by 1 base; bases outside the gene matches: 15. The library was produced with 5' RACE. The run used an Illumina HiSeq 2500. A second about 6 to 11 cycle PCR used a sample-barcoded 5' primer and a J-beta primer mix. A template-switch 5' adaptor carrying 12 random nucleotides introduced a unique molecular identifier onto each TCR beta cDNA molecule. At least 2.5 million CDR3-containing paired-end reads were obtained from each sample. First-strand cDNA synthesis was performed from all RNA using the Mint cDNA synthesis kit, with priming by a TRBC-specific oligonucleotide. Following uracil-DNA glycosylase treatment, all cDNA underwent a first 18-cycle PCR with the universal primers M1SS and BC2_uni_R. Concerning the study's data processing: Normalization of each sample was performed by random selection of 1 million high-quality reads, each carrying a distinct molecular identifier. Reads sharing molecular identifiers were discarded rather than binned into consensus sequences. CDR3 identification, clonotype clustering and error correction used MiTCR with a Q25 quality threshold and the strictest error-elimination algorithm. A nonparametric unseen species model with Euler transformation was used to estimate lower-bound total TCR beta diversity. TCRdb trimmed the raw reads at Q25, called clones with MiXCR and kept productive beta chains. For every CDR3 protein sequence, its rows merge into one entry that carries the most common genes and DNA. The V and J calls here are based on TCRdb, not the publication. The table for this sample lists roughly 500,000 distinct CDR3 sequences; 25% to 30% of them were counted only once. The ten largest clones capture around 20% of the sample.

Donors were a few dozen systemically healthy Caucasian individuals from Russia aged about 6 to 100 years. Roughly 10 milliliters of peripheral blood were drawn from each donor into EDTA-treated Vacutainer tubes. Ficoll-Paque density-gradient centrifugation was used to isolate PBMCs, with at least 7 million per sample. Total RNA, at least 5 micrograms per sample, was extracted from PBMCs with Trizol reagent. The percentages of naive CD45RAhigh/CD27high T cells were determined by flow cytometry on a PBMC aliquot from every donor. Paper-wide results and their limitations: Conclusive comparison of naive and antigen-experienced compartments was prevented by the profiling of bulk unsorted PBMCs. As age increased, observed TCR beta diversity per million T cells dropped in a roughly linear way, and a significant reduction was already evident by age around 41. Estimates of total diversity based on one million sequenced T cells were regarded as lower bounds and as underestimates. The CMV infection status of donors was not known, potentially confounding age-related changes in expanded clonotypes. Observed TCR beta diversity correlated strongly with the percentage of naive T cells measured by flow cytometry. The long-lived group showed more naive CD4+ T cells, fewer expanded clones and increased TCR diversity than the aged group, suggesting age selection.

Regarding this clonotype: No antigen is known for it. Base qualities are not recorded, but no much larger clone differs from it by a single base.

The sequence came from a woman aged 70 to 79 in good health. The chain joins TRBV27 to TRBJ1-1; 7 bases in between match TRBD1. Sequences were obtained from blood. The nucleotide sequence is given as TGTGCCAGCATCCGAGACAGGGCGTATATGGGGAACACTGAAGCTTTCTTT. This codes for CASIRDRAYMGNTEAFF.